These 19 T cell receptor beta chains share one sample of origin, sequenced in a study of brain T cells in children with intractable seizures. Sequenced by immunoSEQ multiplex PCR; TCRdb stores in-frame clones only, minus some. The repertoire holds about 340,000 clones, with about 94% as singletons. Noted time point: blood from clinic visit 5 months post-surgery; TSC patient then seizure free. This specimen was peripheral blood, taken approximately 5 months after surgery. The receptor set was obtained from a boy under three years old with tuberous sclerosis and intractable seizures.

The V and J genes are TRBV30 and TRBJ2-1; TRBD2 aligns across 7 bases. The CDR3 covers 13 residues. With 4 bases clipped from V and 8 bases from J, the junction kept 8 bases outside the gene matches. Germline assignment: CDR1 GTSNPN and CDR2 SVGIG (reference sequence). CDR3 coding DNA: TGTGCCTGGACTAGCGGTATTAAAGATGAGCAGTTCTTC. This encodes CAWTSGIKDEQFF.

This clone showed up just once. The V call is TRBV5-1, the J call TRBJ1-1; D not resolved. The CDR3 length is 13 residues. With 0 bases removed from V and 10 bases from J, the gap between germline ends came to 13 bases. Per germline, CDR1 SGHRS and CDR2 YFSETQ. CDR3 amino acids: CASSLAGGLTAFF. The DNA for the CDR3 is TGCGCCAGCAGCTTGGCCGGTGGATTAACAGCTTTCTTT.

The rearrangement links TRBV28 to TRBJ1-1; possible D gene TRBD1, 5 bases. This CDR3 spans 15 amino acids. Trimming shortened V by 2 bases and J by 5 bases, and 15 bases separated the two germline ends. CDR1 is MDHEN and CDR2 is SYDVKM in the germline V gene. The CDR3 DNA reads as TGTGCCAGCAGTTTAATCTCAGGGATGGTAACTGAAGCTTTCTTT. This encodes CASSLISGMVTEAFF.

The rearrangement links TRBV6-5 to TRBJ2-7; D may correspond to TRBD1 or TRBD2 (5 bases each). The CDR3 runs to 15 residues. The ends were cut back, 0 bases at V and 6 bases at J, with 15 bases in the middle. The germline V gene has CDR1 MNHEY and CDR2 SVGAGI. CDR3 DNA: TGTGCCAGCAGTTACTCGGGACGCCCTGTGGGCGAGCAGTACTTC. Its translation is CASSYSGRPVGEQYF.

The chain couples TRBV10-3 to TRBJ1-2, with 9 bases aligning to TRBD1. After removal of 7 bases from V and 0 bases from J, the junction contained 6 bases not matched to a gene. CDR1 and CDR2 (germline): ENHRY, SYGVKD. The CDR3 totals 15 residues. This CDR3 reads CAIIPGQGSNYGYTF. CDR3 sequence (DNA): TGTGCCATCATCCCGGGACAGGGATCTAACTATGGCTACACCTTC.

The V call is TRBV7-9, the J call TRBJ2-1; TRBD2 aligns across 9 bases. CDR3 size: 16 residues. V lost 0 bases to trimming and J lost 10 bases; unmatched junction nucleotides: 10. Germline V gene sequence: CDR1 SEHNR, CDR2 FQNEAQ (reference sequence). The CDR3 bases are TGTGCCAGCAGCTTAGCGAAGCCTAGCGGGGACGTGGAGCAGTTCTTC. It codes for CASSLAKPSGDVEQFF.

This chain connects TRBV7-3 to TRBJ1-6; 7 nucleotides agree with TRBD1. V lost 6 bases, J lost 9 bases, and 5 bases stayed unmatched. Germline CDR1 SGHTA, CDR2 FQGTGA. CDR3 size: 13 residues. The CDR3 DNA reads TGTGCCAGCAGTCCAAACAGGGGTTCACCCCTCCACTTT. Protein: CASSPNRGSPLHF.

The rearrangement uses TRBV19 and TRBJ1-2; D gene unclear. Germline values: CDR1 LNHDA, CDR2 SQIVND (reference sequence). There are 13 residues in the CDR3. Trimming took off 3 bases at V and 1 base at J, with 6 bases between the two ends. The CDR3 loop reads CASSITVNYGYTF. The CDR3, as DNA: TGTGCCAGTAGTATTACCGTTAACTATGGCTACACCTTC. Full variable domain (remainder filled in from reference TRBV19 and TRBJ1-2): DGGITQSPKYLFRKEGQNVTLSCEQNLNHDAMYWYRQDPGQGLRLIYYSQIVNDFQKGDIAEGYSVSREKKESFPLTVTSAQKNPTAFYLCASSITVNYGYTFGSGTRLTVV.

The chain has TRBV7-3 and TRBJ2-2, with D tentatively TRBD1 (6 bases). The germline V gene has CDR1 SGHTA and CDR2 FQGTGA. Trimming removed 8 bases from V and 1 base from J, with 17 bases in between. The CDR3 loop spans 16 amino acids. Here the CDR3 reads CASSTGPAGNTGELFF. The DNA of the CDR3 is TGTGCCAGCTCTACAGGGCCGGCGGGGAACACCGGGGAGCTGTTTTTT.

The chain couples TRBV4-2 to TRBJ2-7; D is undetermined. Trimming pared 8 bases from V and 3 bases from J, leaving 29 bases between. Germline loops: CDR1 LGHNA, CDR2 YNFKEQ. CDR3 length: 18 residues. CDR3 amino acids: CASWRSRSYGPEYYEQYF. CDR3 DNA sequence: TGTGCCAGCTGGCGGAGCCGCTCATACGGACCAGAGTACTACGAGCAGTACTTC.

As to this clone: Other DNA sequences in this sample translate to the same CDR3. The chain combines TRBV6-4 with TRBJ2-3; 11 bases fit TRBD1. J was trimmed by 4 bases and V by 3 bases; bases with no gene match: 0. Germline loops: CDR1 MRHNA, CDR2 SNTAGT. The CDR3 contains 14 residues. CDR3 nucleotides: TGTGCCAGCAGTGAGGGACAGGGGGCAGATACGCAGTATTTT. Protein: CASSEGQGADTQYF.

V gene TRBV24-1 combines with J gene TRBJ2-3; no firm D call. The germline CDR1 and CDR2 sequences are KGHDR and SFDVKD. There are 13 residues in the CDR3. V dropped 5 bases and J dropped 1 base, with 6 bases sitting between them. CDR3 nucleotides: TGTGCCACCAGTGTAGCCGGCACAGATACGCAGTATTTT. It encodes CATSVAGTDTQYF.

The genes are TRBV5-6 and TRBJ1-5; D call uncertain. The ends were cut back, 0 bases at V and 10 bases at J, with 11 bases in the middle. Germline V gene lookup returns CDR1 SGHDT and CDR2 YYEEEE. The CDR3 is 13 amino acids. The CDR3 region has the DNA TGTGCCAGCAGCTTGGCAGGCATTGGACCCCAGCATTTT. Protein: CASSLAGIGPQHF.

A note on this clone: This specimen includes other DNA sequences encoding the same CDR3. This chain joins TRBV6-1 and TRBJ1-5, with D unclear. V dropped 1 base and J dropped 5 bases, with 6 bases sitting between them. The CDR3 consists of 13 residues. Germline V lookup: CDR1 MNHNS, CDR2 SASEGT. Here the CDR3 reads CASSEVGYQPQHF. The DNA of the CDR3 is TGTGCCAGCAGTGAAGTAGGGTATCAGCCCCAGCATTTT.

V usage is TRBV18 and J usage is TRBJ1-1; D gene ambiguous. Between the trimmed V and J ends, which lost 1 base and 1 base, there was a span of 7 bases. CDR3 size: 14 residues. Per the germline V gene, CDR1 is KGHSH and CDR2 is LQKENI. This CDR3 reads CASSPRKENTEAFF. The CDR3 DNA is TGTGCCAGCTCACCACGAAAGGAGAACACTGAAGCTTTCTTT.

This chain links TRBV30 with TRBJ1-3, with D possibly TRBD1 on 5 matching bases. The CDR3 loop spans 17 amino acids. In germline, CDR1 is GTSNPN, CDR2 SVGIG (reference sequence). V was pared by 3 bases and J by 0 bases, with 18 bases between. The CDR3: CAWRKKLGTDSGNTIYF. The CDR3 DNA reads TGTGCCTGGAGGAAGAAGCTTGGGACGGACTCTGGAAACACCATATATTTT.

DNA of the CDR3: TGTGCCAGCAGTTTAGAGGGGAAGACTGAAGCTTTCTTT. This sequence encodes CASSLEGKTEAFF. The genes are TRBV12-3 or TRBV12-4 and TRBJ1-1, with D tentatively TRBD1 (5 bases). There are 13 residues in the CDR3. Trimming removed 1 base at V and 5 bases at J, with 8 bases between.

This clone was seen a handful of times. The genes are TRBV14 and TRBJ2-7, with D perhaps matching TRBD1 (5 bases). Trimming removed 4 bases from V and 6 bases from J, with 13 bases in between. The CDR3 is 13 amino acids. Germline CDR1 is SGHDN and CDR2 is FVKESK. CDR3 bases: TGTGCCAGCAGCCCACCCGAAGGGGTCGAGCAGTACTTC. It yields the protein CASSPPEGVEQYF.

CDR3 amino acids: CAWSGSALMGEQYF. DNA for the CDR3: TGTGCCTGGAGTGGGTCGGCGCTCATGGGTGAGCAGTACTTC. The V and J genes are TRBV30 and TRBJ2-7; unclear D gene. This CDR3 is built from 14 residues. Deletions cut 1 base from V and 7 bases from J, with 17 bases between. The germline gives CDR1 GTSNPN, CDR2 SVGIG (reference sequence).